The 11 T cell receptor beta chains in this list originate from one sample, sequenced in a study of OX40 agonist ivuxolimab in advanced cancers. Libraries were prepared by immunoSEQ multiplex PCR; TCRdb keeps only in-frame clonotypes and omits some of them. The sample consists of about 50,000 clones, about 83% of them appearing once. The specimen was CD4+ or CD8+ T cells sorted from blood, collected in a trial of the OX40 agonist ivuxolimab. The receptors were gathered from an adult with an advanced solid tumor such as melanoma, head and neck, liver or kidney cancer.

The genes are TRBV27 and TRBJ2-1; 9 bases match TRBD2. The CDR3 has 14 amino acids. V lost 2 bases, J lost 8 bases, and 4 bases stayed unmatched. Germline CDR1 MNHEY, CDR2 SMNVEV (reference sequence). As DNA, the CDR3 is TGTGCCAGCAGTTTAGGCGGGAGGGCCGATGAGCAGTTCTTC. As protein: CASSLGGRADEQFF.

This chain links TRBV9 with TRBJ2-1; D not resolved. Germline CDR1 is SGDLS and CDR2 is YYNGEE. The CDR3 has 14 residues. V lost 0 bases and J lost 5, with 9 bases in between. This CDR3 is CASSVAPLDNEQFF. Here the CDR3 DNA reads TGTGCCAGCAGCGTAGCTCCCCTGGACAATGAGCAGTTCTTC.

The J gene is TRBJ1-1, the V gene TRBV2; D might be TRBD1 (6 bases). The CDR3 sequence is 15 residues long. CDR1 is SNHLY and CDR2 is FYNNEI in the germline V gene. The V end lost 5 bases, the J end lost 4 bases, and 17 bases lay between the germline ends. The CDR3 DNA is TGTGCCAGCAGTCCCTATAACAGGGCCACCACTGAAGCTTTCTTT. This codes for CASSPYNRATTEAFF.

The chain recombines TRBV28 with TRBJ1-1; D call uncertain. The CDR3 runs to 11 residues. V was pared by 3 bases and J by 9 bases, with 8 bases between. Germline lookup yields CDR1 MDHEN and CDR2 SYDVKM. In DNA, the CDR3 is TGTGCCAGCAGTTTCGGCCCCAAAGCTTTCTTT. It encodes CASSFGPKAFF.

The V and J genes are TRBV11-3 and TRBJ2-3; D call uncertain. Trimming cost V 2 bases and J 0 bases, with 18 bases left between them. The CDR3 is 18 residues long. In germline, CDR1 is SGHNT, CDR2 YENEEA. CDR3 coding DNA: TGTGCCAGCAGCTTATCTCGTCGAAGAGGTCGGAGCACAGATACGCAGTATTTT. It codes for CASSLSRRRGRSTDTQYF.

The genes are TRBV7-8 and TRBJ2-7, with 9 bases matching TRBD1. Germline trimming cut 4 bases from V and 6 bases from J; bases unmatched to any gene: 4. The CDR3 is 13 amino acids. CDR1 SGHVS and CDR2 FQNEAQ come from the germline V gene. In nucleotides, the CDR3 is TGTGCCAGCAGCTCCCCGGACAGGGGCGAGCAGTACTTC. It specifies CASSSPDRGEQYF.

The rearrangement joins TRBV7-2 to TRBJ2-2; perhaps TRBD2 as D (7 bases). CDR1 and CDR2 from the germline V gene are SGHTA and FQGNSA. V was clipped by 3 bases and J by 6 bases, with 14 bases between them. The CDR3 contains 15 residues. CDR3 nucleotides: TGTGCCAGCAGCTTCGGGGGGCCGAATTCCGGGGAGCTGTTTTTT. Its protein product is CASSFGGPNSGELFF.

The CDR3 DNA is TGTGCCAGCAGCTGGTCGCGGGACAGGTACGAGCAGTACTTC. Encoded protein: CASSWSRDRYEQYF. This rearrangement joins TRBV5-6 to TRBJ2-7; TRBD1 agrees at 8 bases. This CDR3 comprises 14 residues. Germline assignment: CDR1 SGHDT and CDR2 YYEEEE. V dropped 3 bases and J dropped 4; count of bases not matched to a gene: 6.

The gene calls are TRBV4-1 and TRBJ1-1; D remains ambiguous. Trimming removed 0 bases at V and 6 bases at J, with 14 bases between. The germline V gene encodes CDR1 MGHRA and CDR2 YSYEKL. The CDR3 extends over 15 amino acids. Here the CDR3 reads CASSQDRAMTPEAFF. In DNA, the CDR3 is TGCGCCAGCAGCCAAGATCGAGCGATGACCCCTGAAGCTTTCTTT.

V and J are TRBV29-1 and TRBJ2-5; 11 nucleotides line up with TRBD1. V was pared by 5 bases and J by 4 bases, with 6 bases of the junction left unmatched. The CDR3 has 14 amino acids. In germline, CDR1 is SQVTM, CDR2 ANQGSEA. CDR3 in amino acids: CSVSGTGGGETQYF. The CDR3 DNA sequence: TGCAGCGTTTCCGGGACAGGGGGGGGAGAGACCCAGTACTTC.

This clone was found once. The rearrangement joins TRBV7-2 to TRBJ2-7; the D gene could be TRBD1 or TRBD2 (5 bases each). Trimming pared 4 bases from V and 5 bases from J, leaving 12 bases between. The CDR3 consists of 13 residues. Germline V lookup: CDR1 SGHTA, CDR2 FQGNSA. CDR3 bases: TGTGCCAGCAGCTCCCCAGGGACCGACGAGCAGTACTTC. Its protein is CASSSPGTDEQYF.